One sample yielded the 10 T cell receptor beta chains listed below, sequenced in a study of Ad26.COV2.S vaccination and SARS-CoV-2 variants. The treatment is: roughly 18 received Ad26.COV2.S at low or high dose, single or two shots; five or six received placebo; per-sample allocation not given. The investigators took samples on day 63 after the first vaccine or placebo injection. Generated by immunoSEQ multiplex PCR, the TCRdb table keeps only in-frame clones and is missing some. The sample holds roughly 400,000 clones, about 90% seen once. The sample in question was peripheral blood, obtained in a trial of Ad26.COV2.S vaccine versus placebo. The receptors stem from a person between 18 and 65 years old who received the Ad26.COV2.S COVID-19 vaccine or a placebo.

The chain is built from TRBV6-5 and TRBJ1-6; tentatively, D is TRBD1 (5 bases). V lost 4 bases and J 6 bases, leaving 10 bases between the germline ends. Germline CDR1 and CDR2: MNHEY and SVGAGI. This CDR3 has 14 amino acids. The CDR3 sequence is CASSLTDINSPLHF. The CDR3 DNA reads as TGTGCCAGCAGTTTGACAGATATTAATTCACCCCTCCACTTT.

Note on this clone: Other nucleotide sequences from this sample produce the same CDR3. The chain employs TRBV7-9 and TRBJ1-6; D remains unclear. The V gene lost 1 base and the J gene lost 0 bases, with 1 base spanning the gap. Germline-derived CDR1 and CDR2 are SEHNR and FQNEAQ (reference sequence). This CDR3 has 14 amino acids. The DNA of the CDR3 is TGTGCCAGCAGCTTAGACTCCTATAATTCACCCCTCCACTTT. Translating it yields CASSLDSYNSPLHF.

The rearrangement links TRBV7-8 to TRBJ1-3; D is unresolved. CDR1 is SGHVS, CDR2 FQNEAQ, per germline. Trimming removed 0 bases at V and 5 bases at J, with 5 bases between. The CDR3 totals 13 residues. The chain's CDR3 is CASSLAPRNTIYF. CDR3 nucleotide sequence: TGTGCCAGCAGCTTAGCCCCCCGAAACACCATATATTTT. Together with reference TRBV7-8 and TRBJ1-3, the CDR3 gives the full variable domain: GAGVSQSPRYKVAKRGQDVALRCDPISGHVSLFWYQQALGQGPEFLTYFQNEAQLDKSGLPSDRFFAERPEGSVSTLKIQRTQQEDSAVYLCASSLAPRNTIYFGEGSWLTVV.

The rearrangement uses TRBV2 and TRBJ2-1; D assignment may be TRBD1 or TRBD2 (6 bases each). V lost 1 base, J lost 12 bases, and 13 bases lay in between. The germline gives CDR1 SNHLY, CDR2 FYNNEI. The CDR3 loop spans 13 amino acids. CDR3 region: CASSEGVQGGQFF. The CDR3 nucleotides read TGTGCCAGCAGTGAAGGGGTACAGGGAGGGCAGTTCTTC.

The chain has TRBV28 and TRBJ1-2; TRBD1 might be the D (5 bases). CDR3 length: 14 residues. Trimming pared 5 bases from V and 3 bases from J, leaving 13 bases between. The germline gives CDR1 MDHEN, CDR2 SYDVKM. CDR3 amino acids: CASSPGTGHYGYTF. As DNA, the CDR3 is TGTGCCAGCAGTCCCGGGACCGGGCACTATGGCTACACCTTC.

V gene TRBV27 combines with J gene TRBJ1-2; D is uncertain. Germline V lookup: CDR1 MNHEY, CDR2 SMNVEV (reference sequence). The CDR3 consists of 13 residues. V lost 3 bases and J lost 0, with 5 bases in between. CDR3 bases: TGTGCCAGCAGTTTTGTCCCTAACTATGGCTACACCTTC. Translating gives CASSFVPNYGYTF.

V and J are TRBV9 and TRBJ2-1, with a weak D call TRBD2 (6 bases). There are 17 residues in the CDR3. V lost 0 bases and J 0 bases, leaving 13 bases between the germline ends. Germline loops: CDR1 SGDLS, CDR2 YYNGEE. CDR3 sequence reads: CASSVEERVSSYNEQFF. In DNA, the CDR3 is TGTGCCAGCAGCGTAGAGGAGCGGGTCAGCTCCTACAATGAGCAGTTCTTC.

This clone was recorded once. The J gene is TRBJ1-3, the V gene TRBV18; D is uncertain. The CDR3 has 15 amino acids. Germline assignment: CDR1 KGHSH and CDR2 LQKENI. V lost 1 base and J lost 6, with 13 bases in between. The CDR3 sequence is CASSPRAVSENTIYF. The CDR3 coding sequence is TGTGCCAGCTCACCACGGGCAGTATCAGAAAACACCATATATTTT. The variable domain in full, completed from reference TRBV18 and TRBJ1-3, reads NAGVMQNPRHLVRRRGQEARLRCSPMKGHSHVYWYRQLPEEGLKFMVYLQKENIIDESGMPKERFSAEFPKEGPSILRIQQVVRGDSAAYFCASSPRAVSENTIYFGEGSWLTVV.

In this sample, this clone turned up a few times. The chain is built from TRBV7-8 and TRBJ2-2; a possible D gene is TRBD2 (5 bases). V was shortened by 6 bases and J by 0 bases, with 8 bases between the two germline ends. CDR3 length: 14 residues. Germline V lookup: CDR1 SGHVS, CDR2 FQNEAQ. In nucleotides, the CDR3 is TGTGCCAGCAGTTCGAGGGCGAACACCGGGGAGCTGTTTTTT. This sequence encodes CASSSRANTGELFF.

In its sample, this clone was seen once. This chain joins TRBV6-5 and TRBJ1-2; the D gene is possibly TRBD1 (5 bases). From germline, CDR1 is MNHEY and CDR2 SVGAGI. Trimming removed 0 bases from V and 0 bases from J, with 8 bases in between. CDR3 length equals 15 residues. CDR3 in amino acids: CASSYSGGSNYGYTF. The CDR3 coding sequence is TGTGCCAGCAGTTACTCGGGGGGGTCTAACTATGGCTACACCTTC.